Listed here are 21 T cell receptor delta chains from one sample, sequenced in a study of human gamma delta and Vdelta1 T cells. TCRdb re-called the PCR reads with CATT. Found here are 6,000 to 7,000 delta-chain clones, about 43% of them singletons; the top ten hold 5.5% to 6%. Their target antigens are unknown. Sequencing was performed on Vdelta1 gamma-delta T cells from blood grown in culture (DOT cells). The receptors come from a human donor in good health.

Comment on this clone: This sequence is one base from a far larger clone and is likely a read error. The sample has other DNA sequences that encode this CDR3 too. The chain couples TRDV1 to TRDJ1; TRDD3 matches at 9 bases. J gave up 0 bases and V 1 base, and 9 bases lay outside the gene matches. The CDR3 contains 18 residues. Per germline, CDR1 TSWWSYY and CDR2 QGS. The CDR3 is CALGEPARGYGYTDKLIF. In nucleotides, the CDR3 is TGTGCTCTTGGGGAACCCGCAAGGGGATACGGGTACACCGATAAACTCATCTTT.

This clone occurred a few times. This chain connects TRDV1 to TRDJ1; TRDD3 matches 7 bases. This CDR3 contains 21 residues. Germline assignment: CDR1 TSWWSYY and CDR2 QGS. J lost 0 bases, V lost 4 bases, and 23 bases had no gene match. CDR3 protein: CALGVLATPYAGGSYTDKLIF. The DNA for the CDR3 is TGTGCTCTTGGGGTCCTAGCAACTCCCTACGCTGGGGGCTCGTACACCGATAAACTCATCTTT.

The J gene is TRDJ1, the V gene TRDV1; TRDD3 agrees at 12 bases. The CDR3 extends over 22 amino acids. The V gene's germline CDR1 is TSWWSYY and CDR2 QGS. V shed 3 bases and J 5 bases; nucleotides not matched to a gene: 25. Here the CDR3 reads CALGEISLPTLLGDTPHDKLIF. For the CDR3, the DNA is TGTGCTCTTGGGGAGATCTCACTTCCTACATTACTGGGGGATACTCCCCATGATAAACTCATCTTT.

This rearrangement joins TRDV1 to TRDJ1, with 8 nucleotides matching TRDD3. The CDR3 totals 26 residues. Germline V gives CDR1 TSWWSYY, CDR2 QGS. V shed 1 base and J 0 bases; nucleotides not matched to a gene: 34. DNA of the CDR3: TGTGCTCTTGGGGAACGATTAGAGGGGGTTCCCCAAACAGCTGGGGGACCCCCCCTGTACACCGATAAACTCATCTTT. This gives the protein CALGERLEGVPQTAGGPPLYTDKLIF.

This clone was picked up a small number of times. V usage is TRDV1 and J usage is TRDJ1, with TRDD3 matching over 12 bases. This CDR3 region has 23 residues. Trimming took 4 bases from V and 2 from J; bases not matched to a gene: 26. In germline, CDR1 is TSWWSYY, CDR2 QGS. CDR3 amino acids: CALGGWNGNAVLGDTFETDKLIF. The CDR3 DNA reads TGTGCTCTTGGGGGGTGGAATGGGAATGCCGTACTGGGGGATACCTTTGAAACCGATAAACTCATCTTT.

The chain employs TRDV1 and TRDJ1; D call uncertain. CDR3 length equals 13 residues. CDR1 and CDR2 from the germline V gene are TSWWSYY and QGS. Between the trimmed V and J ends, which lost 2 bases and 3 bases, there was a span of 7 bases. This CDR3 reads CALGETGSDKLIF. In DNA, the CDR3 is TGTGCTCTTGGGGAAACCGGGTCCGATAAACTCATCTTT.

Only a few counts were recorded for this clone. This chain links TRDV1 with TRDJ1; TRDD1 might be the D (5 bases). The CDR3 runs to 15 residues. The V gene's germline CDR1 is TSWWSYY and CDR2 QGS. The ends were cut back, 4 bases at V and 0 bases at J, with 12 bases in the middle. The CDR3 DNA reads TGTGCTCTTGGGGGCATAGTCGGGAACACCGATAAACTCATCTTT. Translated: CALGGIVGNTDKLIF.

The chain carries TRDV1 and TRDJ1; the match to TRDD3 covers 7 bases. The trim removed 0 bases at V and 0 bases at J, leaving 28 bases unmatched. There are 24 residues in the CDR3. Germline loops: CDR1 TSWWSYY, CDR2 QGS. In nucleotides, the CDR3 is TGTGCTCTTGGGGAACTAGACCGCGACGCCACCCGTACTGGGGATTTTTGGTACACCGATAAACTCATCTTT. Translation: CALGELDRDATRTGDFWYTDKLIF.

The rearrangement uses TRDV1 and TRDJ1; TRDD3 matches at 8 bases. J gave up 1 base and V 4 bases, and 20 bases lay outside the gene matches. The CDR3 is made up of 20 amino acids. The germline CDR1 and CDR2 sequences are TSWWSYY and QGS. The CDR3 sequence is CALGVLRPTVKGYATDKLIF. CDR3 coding DNA: TGTGCTCTTGGGGTACTACGTCCTACTGTCAAGGGATACGCCACCGATAAACTCATCTTT.

V and J are TRDV1 and TRDJ1; D remains unclear. This CDR3 region has 21 residues. Germline CDR1 TSWWSYY, CDR2 QGS. Trimming left V 1 base short and J 0 bases short, with 27 bases between. The CDR3 region has the DNA TGTGCTCTTGGGGAACGGTCCCTTGGTTGGGAACTTATCGCGCACACCGATAAACTCATCTTT. Its translation: CALGERSLGWELIAHTDKLIF.

V is TRDV1 and J is TRDJ1; D is possibly TRDD2 (5 bases). The germline gives CDR1 TSWWSYY, CDR2 QGS. The V end was cut by 2 bases, the J end by 4 bases, with 20 bases between. This CDR3 has 17 residues. Here the CDR3 reads CALGESYPLILVDKLIF. CDR3 in DNA: TGTGCTCTTGGGGAATCCTATCCTTTGATATTGGTCGATAAACTCATCTTT.

A word on this clone: A much more abundant neighbour one base away suggests this may be a read error. This sample also contains other DNA sequences that code for the same CDR3. The chain uses TRDV1 and TRDJ1, with 9 bases matching TRDD3. The V gene end was trimmed by 3 bases and the J gene end by 2 bases; junction bases not matched to a gene: 28. Germline V gives CDR1 TSWWSYY, CDR2 QGS. The CDR3 contains 23 residues. CDR3 in amino acids: CALGDWPLPNTTGGLLYTDKLIF. The CDR3 DNA sequence: TGTGCTCTTGGGGACTGGCCACTTCCAAACACGACTGGGGGACTCCTGTATACCGATAAACTCATCTTT.

Note on this clone: This may arise from a read error, as a much more abundant clone is one base away. The chain employs TRDV1 and TRDJ1; 8 nucleotides line up with TRDD3. Germline V gene sequence: CDR1 TSWWSYY, CDR2 QGS. The CDR3 totals 18 residues. The DNA of the CDR3 is TGTGCTCTTGGGGAACTGAGGCTGATGGGGGATTTGCCCGATAAACGCATCTTT. It yields the protein CALGELRLMGDLPDKRIF.

This clone was seen more than once but under ten times. This sequence joins TRDV1 and TRDJ1, with 11 bases fitting TRDD3. The length of the CDR3 is 20 residues. V trimming: 4 bases; J trimming: 0 bases; junction bases outside the gene matches: 16. Germline loops: CDR1 TSWWSYY, CDR2 QGS. The DNA for the CDR3 is TGTGCTCTTGGGGCCACCAACCTGGTACTGGGGGATAGGTACACCGATAAACTCATCTTT. Translated, it gives CALGATNLVLGDRYTDKLIF.

The V call is TRDV1, the J call TRDJ1, with 12 bases identical to TRDD3. Trimming at V came to 3 bases and at J to 1 base, leaving 33 bases not matched to a gene. Germline assignment: CDR1 TSWWSYY and CDR2 QGS. The CDR3 length is 26 residues. The CDR3 DNA reads TGTGCTCTTGGGGAGGTTAAGCCTTCCTACCAAGGTCTCTGTACTGGGGGATACTTGTGCACCGATAAACTCATCTTT. Encoded protein: CALGEVKPSYQGLCTGGYLCTDKLIF.

The chain combines TRDV1 with TRDJ1, with TRDD3 matching 7 bases. Per germline, CDR1 TSWWSYY and CDR2 QGS. This CDR3 region has 15 residues. V shed 0 bases, J shed 8 bases, and the junction held 9 bases outside the gene matches. CDR3 sequence reads: CALGELTTGVKKLIF. In nucleotides, the CDR3 is TGTGCTCTTGGGGAACTAACCACTGGGGTTAAAAAACTCATCTTT.

Within the sample, this clone is medium-sized. J is TRDJ1 and V is TRDV1, with 8 bases lining up with TRDD2. Germline assignment: CDR1 TSWWSYY and CDR2 QGS. This CDR3 contains 19 residues. The trim removed 1 base at V and 0 bases at J, leaving 13 bases unmatched. The CDR3 region has the DNA TGTGCTCTTGGGGAACCCCTCTTCCTACAGCGGGGCTACACCGATAAACTCATCTTT. Residues: CALGEPLFLQRGYTDKLIF.

V gene TRDV1 combines with J gene TRDJ1; 11 bases are a match to TRDD3. This CDR3 is 20 amino acids long. Unmatched junction bases numbered 16, after V lost 1 base and J lost 3 bases. Germline V gene lookup returns CDR1 TSWWSYY and CDR2 QGS. CDR3 sequence (DNA): TGTGCTCTTGGGGAACCTCGCCTACTCAAGTACTGGGGGATATCCGATAAACTCATCTTT. It translates to CALGEPRLLKYWGISDKLIF.

The chain has TRDV1 and TRDJ1; TRDD3 matches 8 bases. The trim removed 1 base at V and 0 bases at J, leaving 25 bases unmatched. The CDR3 sequence is 23 residues long. Germline CDR1 TSWWSYY, CDR2 QGS. CDR3 sequence reads: CALGERGPTDTGGPPRYTDKLIF. The CDR3 DNA reads TGTGCTCTTGGGGAACGTGGGCCTACGGATACTGGGGGTCCCCCAAGGTACACCGATAAACTCATCTTT.

This clone was seen a single time. V and J are TRDV1 and TRDJ2; 8 bases are shared with TRDD3. CDR3 size: 22 residues. Losses at the gene ends were 2 bases for V and 0 bases for J; bases not matched to a gene: 20. The germline gives CDR1 TSWWSYY, CDR2 QGS. CDR3 sequence (DNA): TGTGCTCTTGGGGAAGTGCGTCCTCCCAAGCGGGGATACAGGGCTTTGACAGCACAACTCTTCTTT. It codes for CALGEVRPPKRGYRALTAQLFF.

The V gene is TRDV1, the J gene TRDJ1; 11 nucleotides align to TRDD3. The junction had 24 bases not matched to a gene; V was cut back by 0 bases and J by 0 bases. The length of the CDR3 is 24 residues. Germline V gives CDR1 TSWWSYY, CDR2 QGS. The CDR3 loop is CALGELGPSSLGDTFPSYTDKLIF. CDR3 nucleotide sequence: TGTGCTCTTGGGGAACTGGGACCTTCTTCTTTGGGGGATACGTTCCCATCGTACACCGATAAACTCATCTTT.